In this sample, the clone carrying this T cell receptor (beta chain) turned up a few times. Antigen: not known. The data were taken from a study of CD8 T cells in ankylosing spondylitis. Study findings and constraints: There was reportedly significant enrichment of clones that were disease-linked in matched ankylosing spondylitis synovial fluid. Both synovial fluid and blood in reactive arthritis had previously been reported to carry some motif variants. Ankylosing spondylitis blood appeared to be characterized by a TCR beta motif of several highly homologous variants.

The CDR3 has 15 residues. Germline assignment: CDR1 MGHRA and CDR2 YSYEKL. The V gene lost 5 bases and the J gene lost 5 bases, with 17 bases spanning the gap. Quantitative barcoded 5'-RACE was used to prepare TCR beta libraries. TCRdb recomputed calls from the 5' RACE reads with MiXCR, one row per CDR3 protein. The sample lists approximately 540,000 distinct CDR3 sequences; more than 9.5% were seen once. This TCR was sampled from a male donor with ankylosing spondylitis. The chain uses TRBV4-1 and TRBJ2-3; a weak D match, TRBD1 (5 bases). The sample taken for sequencing was blood, either unsorted or a sorted T cell fraction (not recorded which). For the CDR3, the DNA is TGCGCCAGCAGCGGGCAGGGCGCAGGGTTAGATACGCAGTATTTT. Translating it yields CASSGQGAGLDTQYF.